This TCR beta chain emerged from a study of blood T cell repertoires in COVID-19. On the study more broadly: PBMCs, B-cell-depleted T cells, or T cells provided the cDNA or gDNA that made up the material.

The CDR3 sequence is 15 residues long. The V gene's germline CDR1 is ENHRY and CDR2 SYGVKD. The V end was cut by 1 base, the J end by 8 bases, with 12 bases between. In the original workflow: Using reference gene primer amplification, nucleated cell counts were estimated. The method was immunoSEQ multiplex PCR; TCRdb's version includes in-frame clones alone and lacks a portion of them. V and J calls and clone size are copied from that table; D and trimming were computed from the DNA. The sample yields approximately 61,000 clones, 70% to 90% seen once. The chain carries TRBV10-3 and TRBJ1-6; possibly TRBD1 for D (5 bases). This sequence was found in a man aged 65-85 years with acute or convalescent COVID-19. Sequencing input: peripheral blood. CDR3: CAISEWGGSDSPLHF. Written as DNA, the CDR3 is TGTGCCATCAGTGAGTGGGGGGGGTCGGATTCACCCCTCCACTTT.